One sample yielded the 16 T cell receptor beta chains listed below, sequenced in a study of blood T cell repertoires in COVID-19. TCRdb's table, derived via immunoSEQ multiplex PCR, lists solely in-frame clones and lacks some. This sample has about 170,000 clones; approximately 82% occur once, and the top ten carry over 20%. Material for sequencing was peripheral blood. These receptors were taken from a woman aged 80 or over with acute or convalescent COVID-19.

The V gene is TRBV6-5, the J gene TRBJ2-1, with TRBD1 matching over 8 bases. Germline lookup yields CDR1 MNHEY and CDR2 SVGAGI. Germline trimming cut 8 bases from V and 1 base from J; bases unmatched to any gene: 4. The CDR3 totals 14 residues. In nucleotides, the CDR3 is TGTGCCAGCCGAAGGACAGGGTCCTACAATGAGCAGTTCTTC. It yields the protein CASRRTGSYNEQFF.

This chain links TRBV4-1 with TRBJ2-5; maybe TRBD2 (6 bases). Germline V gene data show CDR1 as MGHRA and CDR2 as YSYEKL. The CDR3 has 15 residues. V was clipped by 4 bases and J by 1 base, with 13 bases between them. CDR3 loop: CASSPFQGLQETQYF. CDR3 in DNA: TGCGCCAGCAGCCCTTTTCAGGGACTCCAAGAGACCCAGTACTTC.

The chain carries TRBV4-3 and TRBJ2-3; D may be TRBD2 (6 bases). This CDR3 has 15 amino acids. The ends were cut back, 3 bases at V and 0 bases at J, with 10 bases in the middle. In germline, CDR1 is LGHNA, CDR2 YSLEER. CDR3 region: CASSHRDSSTDTQYF. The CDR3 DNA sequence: TGCGCCAGCAGCCACCGGGACTCAAGCACAGATACGCAGTATTTT.

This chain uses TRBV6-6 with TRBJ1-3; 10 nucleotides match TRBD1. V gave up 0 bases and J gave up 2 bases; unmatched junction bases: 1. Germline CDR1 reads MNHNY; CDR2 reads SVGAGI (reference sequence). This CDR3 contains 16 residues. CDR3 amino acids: CASSYSGTGAGNTIYF. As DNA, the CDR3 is TGTGCCAGCAGTTACTCGGGGACAGGGGCTGGAAACACCATATATTTT.

The CDR3 region has the DNA TGTGCCAGCAGTTTAGCATCCGGCGACTGGACCGGGGAGCTGTTTTTT. It encodes CASSLASGDWTGELFF. The rearrangement uses TRBV27 and TRBJ2-2; D not certain. CDR1 and CDR2 (germline): MNHEY, SMNVEV (reference sequence). The CDR3 has 16 residues. Trimming took off 2 bases at V and 5 bases at J, with 15 bases between the two ends.

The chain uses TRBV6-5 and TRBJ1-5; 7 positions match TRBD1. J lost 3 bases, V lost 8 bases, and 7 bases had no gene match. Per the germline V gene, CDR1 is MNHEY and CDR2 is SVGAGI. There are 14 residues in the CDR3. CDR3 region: CASGPGQFNQPQHF. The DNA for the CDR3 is TGTGCCAGCGGTCCGGGACAGTTCAATCAGCCCCAGCATTTT.

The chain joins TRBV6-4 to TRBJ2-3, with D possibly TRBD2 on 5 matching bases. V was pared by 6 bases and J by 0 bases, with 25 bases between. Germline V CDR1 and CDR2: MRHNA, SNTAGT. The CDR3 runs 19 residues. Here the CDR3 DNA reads TGTGCCAGCAGCCCCTATCCCGGACTGCGTTTAACTAGCACAGATACGCAGTATTTT. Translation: CASSPYPGLRLTSTDTQYF.

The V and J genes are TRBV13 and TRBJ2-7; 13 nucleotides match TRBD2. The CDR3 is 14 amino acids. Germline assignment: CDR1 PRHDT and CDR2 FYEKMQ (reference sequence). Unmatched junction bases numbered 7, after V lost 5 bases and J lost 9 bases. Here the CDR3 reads CASSLGTSGIRQYF. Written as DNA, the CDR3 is TGTGCCAGCAGCCTCGGGACTAGCGGGATCAGGCAGTACTTC.

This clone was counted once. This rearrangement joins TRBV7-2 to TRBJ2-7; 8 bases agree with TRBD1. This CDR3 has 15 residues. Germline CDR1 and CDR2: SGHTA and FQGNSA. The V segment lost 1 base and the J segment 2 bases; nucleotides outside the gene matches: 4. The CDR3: CASSLGLTGAYEQYF. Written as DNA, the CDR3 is TGTGCCAGCAGCTTAGGTTTGACAGGGGCCTACGAGCAGTACTTC. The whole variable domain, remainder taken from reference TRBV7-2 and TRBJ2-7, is GAGVSQSPSNKVTEKGKDVELRCDPISGHTALYWYRQSLGQGLEFLIYFQGNSAPDKSGLPSDRFSAERTGGSVSTLTIQRTQQEDSAVYLCASSLGLTGAYEQYFGPGTRLTVT.

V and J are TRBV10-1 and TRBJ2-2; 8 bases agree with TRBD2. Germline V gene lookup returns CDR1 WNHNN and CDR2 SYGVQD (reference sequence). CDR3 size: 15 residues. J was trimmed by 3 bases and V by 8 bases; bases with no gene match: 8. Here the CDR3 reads CASGSLAGDTGELFF. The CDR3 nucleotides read TGCGCCAGCGGCTCCCTAGCGGGTGACACCGGGGAGCTGTTTTTT.

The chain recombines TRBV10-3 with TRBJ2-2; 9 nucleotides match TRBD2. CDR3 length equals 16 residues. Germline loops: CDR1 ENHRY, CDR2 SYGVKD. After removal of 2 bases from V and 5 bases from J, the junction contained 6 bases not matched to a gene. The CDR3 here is CAISERLAGGTGELFF. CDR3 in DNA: TGTGCCATCAGTGAGCGACTGGCGGGAGGGACCGGGGAGCTGTTTTTT.

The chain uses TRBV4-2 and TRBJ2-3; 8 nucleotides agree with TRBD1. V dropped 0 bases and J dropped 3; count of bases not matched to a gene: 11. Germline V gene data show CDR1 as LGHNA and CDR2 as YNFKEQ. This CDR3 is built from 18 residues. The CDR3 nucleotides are TGTGCCAGCAGCCAAGATCGGAACAGGGGGTATGGTACAGATACGCAGTATTTT. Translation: CASSQDRNRGYGTDTQYF.

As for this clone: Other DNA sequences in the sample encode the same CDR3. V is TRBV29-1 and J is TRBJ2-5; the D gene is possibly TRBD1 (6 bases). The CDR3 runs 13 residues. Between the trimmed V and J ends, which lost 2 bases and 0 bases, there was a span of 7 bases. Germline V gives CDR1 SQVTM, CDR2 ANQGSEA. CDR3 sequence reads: CSVERGYQETQYF. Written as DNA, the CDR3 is TGCAGCGTTGAAAGGGGGTACCAAGAGACCCAGTACTTC.

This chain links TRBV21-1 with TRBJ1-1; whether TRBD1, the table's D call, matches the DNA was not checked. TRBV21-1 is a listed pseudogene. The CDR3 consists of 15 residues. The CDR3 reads CASFFAGGEGTEAFF. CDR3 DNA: TGTGCCAGCTTTTTTGCAGGGGGTGAGGGCACTGAAGCTTTCTTT.

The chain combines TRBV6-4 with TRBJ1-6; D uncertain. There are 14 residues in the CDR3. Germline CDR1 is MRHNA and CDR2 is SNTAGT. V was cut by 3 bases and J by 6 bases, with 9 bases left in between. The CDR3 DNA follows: TGTGCCAGCAGTGAACGAGGATCTAATTCACCCCTCCACTTT. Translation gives CASSERGSNSPLHF.

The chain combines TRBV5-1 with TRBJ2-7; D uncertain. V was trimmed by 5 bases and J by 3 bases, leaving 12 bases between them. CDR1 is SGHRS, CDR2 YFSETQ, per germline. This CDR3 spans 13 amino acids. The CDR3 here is CASSPLRLYEQYF. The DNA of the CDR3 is TGCGCCAGCAGTCCCCTCAGGCTCTACGAGCAGTACTTC. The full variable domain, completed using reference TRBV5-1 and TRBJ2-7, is KAGVTQTPRYLIKTRGQQVTLSCSPISGHRSVSWYQQTPGQGLQFLFEYFSETQRNKGNFPGRFSGRQFSNSRSEMNVSTLELGDSALYLCASSPLRLYEQYFGPGTRLTVT.